This record looks at one T cell receptor (beta chain) sequence and its context. This entry belongs to a study of blood T cell repertoires in COVID-19. Losses at the gene ends were 9 bases for V and 4 bases for J; bases not matched to a gene: 9. Germline V gene lookup returns CDR1 MNHEY and CDR2 SVGAGI. This CDR3 has 14 residues. Sequenced by immunoSEQ multiplex PCR; TCRdb stores in-frame clones only, minus some. The sample holds fewer than 250,000 clones, roughly 88% seen once. Clinical histories supplied by participants themselves formed the basis of cohort assignment. Input material: PBMCs or T cells enriched from blood (not recorded which). The receptor's source is a woman younger than 45 who had been exposed to COVID-19. This chain uses TRBV6-5 with TRBJ1-5; 7 bases are a match to TRBD1. The CDR3 reads CASKQGPNNQPQHF. CDR3 nucleotides: TGTGCCAGTAAACAGGGGCCTAATAATCAGCCCCAGCATTTT.